The 26 T cell receptor beta chains given below trace back to one sample, sequenced in a study of cytomegalovirus exposure and HLA in healthy donors. Primers for the PCR totalled 60 Vbeta and 13 Jbeta. Sequencing was performed with immunoSEQ multiplex PCR; in TCRdb, only in-frame clones are kept and a portion is missing. The table includes roughly 160,000 clones, approximately 88% detected once. Sequencing used PBMCs. Receptors were obtained from a boy aged 2 to 10 in good health and CMV-seronegative.

The chain employs TRBV6-5 and TRBJ2-2, with no clear D. The CDR3 runs 15 residues. Per the germline V gene, CDR1 is MNHEY and CDR2 is SVGAGI. The V and J ends lost 1 base and 3 bases respectively, with 9 bases between them. The CDR3 DNA reads TGTGCCAGCAGTTACTTCGCACCGGACACCGGGGAGCTGTTTTTT. Translated: CASSYFAPDTGELFF.

The chain has TRBV6-1 and TRBJ2-6, with TRBD2 matching over 11 bases. This CDR3 is 18 amino acids long. V trimming: 4 bases; J trimming: 0 bases; junction bases outside the gene matches: 5. CDR1 is MNHNS, CDR2 SASEGT, per germline. DNA for the CDR3: TGTGCCAGCAGTGTTCTAGCGGGGGGTAGCTCTGGGGCCAACGTCCTGACTTTC. This gives the protein CASSVLAGGSSGANVLTF.

Comment on this clone: In the same sample, other DNA sequences code for this CDR3. This chain links TRBV18 with TRBJ2-5, with D maybe TRBD1 (5 bases). CDR1 is KGHSH, CDR2 LQKENI, per germline. The V end lost 2 bases, the J end lost 4 bases, and 8 bases lay between the germline ends. CDR3 length: 13 residues. The CDR3 DNA is TGTGCCAGCTCACCAACAAGGGGAGAGACCCAGTACTTC. Its translation: CASSPTRGETQYF.

The V call is TRBV4-3, the J call TRBJ2-1, with TRBD1 matching 8 bases. Germline V lookup: CDR1 LGHNA, CDR2 YSLEER. This CDR3 is 13 amino acids long. V was pared by 4 bases and J by 8 bases, with 4 bases of the junction left unmatched. The CDR3 sequence: CASSPDRGDEQFF. CDR3 DNA: TGCGCCAGCAGCCCAGACAGGGGCGATGAGCAGTTCTTC.

V and J are TRBV14 and TRBJ2-2; D may be TRBD2 (7 bases). Per the germline V gene, CDR1 is SGHDN and CDR2 is FVKESK. CDR3 length equals 18 residues. As DNA, the CDR3 is TGTGCACCCTGTAGACAGGCTCCTCGGGGGAGGGCCTACGGGGAGCTGTTTTTT. Its translation: CAPCRQAPRGRAYGELFF.

The V gene is TRBV12-5, the J gene TRBJ2-7; 14 bases agree with TRBD2. Germline V gene sequence: CDR1 LGHNT, CDR2 FRNRAP. The CDR3 is made up of 19 amino acids. The junction had 12 bases not matched to a gene; V was cut back by 5 bases and J by 0 bases. CDR3 sequence: CASGRAGTSGGHSSYEQYV. CDR3 DNA sequence: TGTGCTAGTGGTAGGGCCGGGACTAGCGGGGGCCACAGCTCCTACGAGCAGTACGTC.

The chain combines TRBV6-1 with TRBJ1-2, with 7 bases aligning to TRBD1. With V trimmed by 8 bases and J by 2 bases, 5 bases remained unmatched. The CDR3 covers 13 residues. Germline V gene lookup returns CDR1 MNHNS and CDR2 SASEGT. The CDR3 region has the DNA TGTGCCAGCGGTAGGGGGCCCAACTATGGCTACACCTTC. The encoded protein is CASGRGPNYGYTF.

The chain uses TRBV5-1 and TRBJ2-5, with TRBD2 identical over 13 bases. Trimming took 5 bases from V and 2 from J; bases not matched to a gene: 6. The V gene's germline CDR1 is SGHRS and CDR2 YFSETQ. This CDR3 is built from 16 residues. This CDR3 is CASRLPGLAGQETQYF. The CDR3 nucleotides read TGCGCCAGCAGATTGCCGGGACTAGCGGGACAAGAGACCCAGTACTTC.

The chain uses TRBV5-6 and TRBJ2-7; possible D gene TRBD2, 6 bases. There are 16 residues in the CDR3. CDR1 is SGHDT and CDR2 is YYEEEE in the germline V gene. The germline V and J ends were trimmed by 4 bases and 1 base, with 18 bases remaining between them. The CDR3 region has the DNA TGTGCCAGCAGCGCGGGGACGGGTTCGCTATCCTACGAGCAGTACTTC. It codes for CASSAGTGSLSYEQYF.

The V call is TRBV27, the J call TRBJ2-2; 9 bases agree with TRBD2. Germline V gene data show CDR1 as MNHEY and CDR2 as SMNVEV (reference sequence). V was clipped by 0 bases and J by 4 bases; unmatched bases: 3. This CDR3 region has 16 residues. The CDR3: CASSLSVAGATGELFF. The CDR3 DNA sequence: TGTGCCAGCAGTTTATCTGTAGCGGGAGCCACCGGGGAGCTGTTTTTT.

The chain couples TRBV19 to TRBJ1-5; TRBD1 might be the D (6 bases). The CDR3 covers 17 residues. CDR1 LNHDA and CDR2 SQIVND come from the germline V gene (reference sequence). Trimming removed 4 bases from V and 3 bases from J, with 19 bases in between. The CDR3 loop reads CASSTIPQQGTNQPQHF. CDR3 DNA: TGTGCCAGTAGTACGATCCCGCAACAGGGAACCAATCAGCCCCAGCATTTT. Using reference TRBV19 and TRBJ1-5 for the parts outside the CDR3, the full variable domain is DGGITQSPKYLFRKEGQNVTLSCEQNLNHDAMYWYRQDPGQGLRLIYYSQIVNDFQKGDIAEGYSVSREKKESFPLTVTSAQKNPTAFYLCASSTIPQQGTNQPQHFGDGTRLSIL.

The V and J genes are TRBV18 and TRBJ2-3, with a weak D call TRBD1 (5 bases). This CDR3 is 14 amino acids long. Germline V gene sequence: CDR1 KGHSH, CDR2 LQKENI. Between the trimmed V and J ends, which lost 6 bases and 5 bases, there was a span of 15 bases. CDR3 in DNA: TGTGCCAGCTCGCCGCAGGGCTGGCAAGATACGCAGTATTTT. This sequence encodes CASSPQGWQDTQYF.

The chain carries TRBV5-8 and TRBJ2-3; weak D call: TRBD1 (5 bases). There are 15 residues in the CDR3. Trimming removed 1 base from V and 1 base from J, with 10 bases in between. Germline-derived CDR1 and CDR2 are SGHTS and YDEGEE. The CDR3 protein is CASSLLTVRTDTQYF. The CDR3 region has the DNA TGTGCCAGCAGCTTGCTGACAGTCCGCACAGATACGCAGTATTTT. Supplemented by reference TRBV5-8 and TRBJ2-3, the full variable domain reads EAGVTQSPTHLIKTRGQQATLRCSPISGHTSVYWYQQALGLGLQFLLWYDEGEERNRGNFPPRFSGRQFPNYSSELNVNALELEDSALYLCASSLLTVRTDTQYFGPGTRLTVL.

The chain employs TRBV9 and TRBJ2-7; 11 bases agree with TRBD2. Germline CDR1 reads SGDLS; CDR2 reads YYNGEE. Unmatched junction bases numbered 8, after V lost 3 bases and J lost 6 bases. The CDR3 loop spans 15 amino acids. CDR3 nucleotide sequence: TGTGCCAGCAGCGGAACGGGACTAGCGGCCTCCGAGCAGTACTTC. This codes for CASSGTGLAASEQYF.

This chain links TRBV7-6 with TRBJ2-5, with 7 bases that match TRBD1. V dropped 6 bases and J dropped 2; count of bases not matched to a gene: 3. There are 13 residues in the CDR3. Germline-derived CDR1 and CDR2 are SGHVS and FNYEAQ. CDR3 sequence reads: CASSHRGQETQYF. In nucleotides, the CDR3 is TGTGCCAGCAGTCACAGGGGTCAAGAGACCCAGTACTTC.

The V call is TRBV11-3, the J call TRBJ2-1; TRBD2 might be the D (6 bases). V lost 1 base and J 7 bases, leaving 14 bases between the germline ends. Germline CDR1 reads SGHNT; CDR2 reads YENEEA. The CDR3 length is 15 residues. CDR3 loop: CASSLGGTGNNEQFF. The CDR3 DNA is TGTGCCAGCAGCTTAGGCGGGACCGGCAATAATGAGCAGTTCTTC.

The CDR3 DNA reads TGCGCCAGCAGTCGAGAGGCACTAGCGGGTCAAGAGACCCAGTACTTC. It is translated as CASSREALAGQETQYF. The rearrangement joins TRBV4-1 to TRBJ2-5, with 9 bases identical to TRBD2. CDR1 is MGHRA, CDR2 YSYEKL, per germline. The ends lost 6 bases at V and 2 bases at J; junction bases unmatched: 10. The CDR3 runs 16 residues.

The chain has TRBV7-9 and TRBJ1-2; a weak D match, TRBD1 (5 bases). The germline CDR1 and CDR2 sequences are SEHNR and FQNEAQ (reference sequence). V lost 0 bases to trimming and J lost 1 base, with 9 bases between them. The CDR3 loop spans 15 amino acids. For the CDR3, the DNA is TGTGCCAGCAGCTTAGCGAAGGGGAATAACTATGGCTACACCTTC. It specifies CASSLAKGNNYGYTF.

This chain joins TRBV19 and TRBJ1-2; D possibly corresponds to TRBD1 (5 bases). The CDR3 runs 16 residues. Germline V gene sequence: CDR1 LNHDA, CDR2 SQIVND (reference sequence). V was pared by 3 bases and J by 1 base, with 15 bases between. In DNA, the CDR3 is TGTGCCAGTAGTATCCCGGTGGGGCCACGTAACTATGGCTACACCTTC. Amino acids: CASSIPVGPRNYGYTF.

The chain couples TRBV18 to TRBJ1-3, with 8 bases fitting TRBD1. The CDR3 runs 14 residues. With 3 bases clipped from V and 4 bases from J, the junction kept 2 bases outside the gene matches. The germline gives CDR1 KGHSH, CDR2 LQKENI. The CDR3: CASSPRDRGNTIYF. The DNA of the CDR3 is TGTGCCAGCTCACCGCGGGACAGGGGAAACACCATATATTTT.

The chain uses TRBV7-2 and TRBJ2-1, with D possibly matching TRBD2 (5 bases). There are 14 residues in the CDR3. Germline CDR1 SGHTA, CDR2 FQGNSA. Trimming shortened V by 7 bases and J by 0 bases, and 10 bases separated the two germline ends. Written as DNA, the CDR3 is TGTGCCAGCAATCTAGCCCACTCCTACAATGAGCAGTTCTTC. It translates to CASNLAHSYNEQFF.

This clone appeared a few times. This chain uses TRBV9 with TRBJ2-5; possible D gene TRBD2, 6 bases. This CDR3 is 16 amino acids long. Germline-derived CDR1 and CDR2 are SGDLS and YYNGEE. V shed 4 bases and J shed 5 bases, with 21 bases lying between them. The CDR3 sequence: CASSNPGTGTAETQYF. The CDR3 DNA sequence: TGTGCCAGCAGCAACCCCGGGACGGGGACTGCGGAGACCCAGTACTTC.

The chain employs TRBV7-2 and TRBJ2-7, with 10 positions matching TRBD2. The CDR3 totals 16 residues. V was pared by 1 base and J by 6 bases, with 9 bases of the junction left unmatched. CDR1 SGHTA and CDR2 FQGNSA come from the germline V gene. The CDR3 here is CASSLVDSGRASEQYF. The CDR3 DNA sequence: TGTGCCAGCAGCTTAGTGGACAGCGGGAGGGCGTCCGAGCAGTACTTC. Supplemented by reference TRBV7-2 and TRBJ2-7, the full variable domain reads GAGVSQSPSNKVTEKGKDVELRCDPISGHTALYWYRQSLGQGLEFLIYFQGNSAPDKSGLPSDRFSAERTGGSVSTLTIQRTQQEDSAVYLCASSLVDSGRASEQYFGPGTRLTVT.

This clone was recorded a few times. This chain uses TRBV30 with TRBJ2-5; TRBD2 matches 10 bases. The CDR3 extends over 14 amino acids. After removal of 2 bases from V and 5 bases from J, the junction contained 5 bases not matched to a gene. CDR1 and CDR2 from the germline V gene are GTSNPN and SVGIG (reference sequence). CDR3 bases: TGTGCCTGGAGTAGCGGGGGGGCCGGGGAGACCCAGTACTTC. Amino acids: CAWSSGGAGETQYF.

The rearrangement links TRBV5-1 to TRBJ2-5, with TRBD2 matching over 12 bases. Losses at the gene ends were 0 bases for V and 1 base for J; bases not matched to a gene: 13. The CDR3 consists of 20 residues. Germline V lookup: CDR1 SGHRS, CDR2 YFSETQ. The chain's CDR3 is CASSLEARLAGVLPQETQYF. DNA for the CDR3: TGCGCCAGCAGCTTGGAAGCGCGACTAGCGGGGGTACTCCCCCAAGAGACCCAGTACTTC.

CDR3 loop: CASSLGFFLTLSSYNEQFF. The DNA of the CDR3 is TGTGCCAGCAGCTTAGGGTTCTTCCTAACCCTGAGCTCCTACAATGAGCAGTTCTTC. The J gene is TRBJ2-1, the V gene TRBV7-2; no clear D gene. Per germline, CDR1 SGHTA and CDR2 FQGNSA. The CDR3 runs to 19 residues. Trimming left V 1 base short and J 0 bases short, with 19 bases between.